Presented here are 16 T cell receptor beta chains from one specimen sequenced in a study of T-cell memory formation after mild COVID-19. TCRdb redid the calling of the 5' RACE reads with MiXCR, one entry per CDR3 protein. This repertoire shows a few hundred thousand distinct CDR3 sequences, about 11% found once; its top ten account for approximately 3%. The source material was PBMCs or a T cell subset sorted from them (not recorded which). All receptors derive from a man aged 18-30 years who had mild COVID-19 (a few samples of this study predate the infection). Cell type and time point are not known.

This clonotype was seen a few times. The chain employs TRBV6-5 and TRBJ2-3, with 16 bases identical to TRBD2. The germline V gene encodes CDR1 MNHEY and CDR2 SVGAGI. V was pared by 0 bases and J by 4 bases, with 13 bases of the junction left unmatched. This CDR3 has 21 amino acids. CDR3 sequence (DNA): TGTGCCAGCAGTTACTCGTCCCCCGGGACTAGCGGGGGGGCCTTTTCAGATACGCAGTATTTT. Amino acids: CASSYSSPGTSGGAFSDTQYF.

This clonotype showed up just a few times. This chain joins TRBV10-3 and TRBJ1-2; D possibly corresponds to TRBD1 (5 bases). Trimming took 2 bases from V and 5 from J, leaving 12 bases between them. Looked up from germline, CDR1 is ENHRY and CDR2 is SYGVKD. The CDR3 loop spans 14 amino acids. The CDR3 DNA reads TGTGCCATCAGTGAGCCCACAGGAAGGTATGGCTACACCTTC. This gives the protein CAISEPTGRYGYTF.

Only a few counts were recorded for this clonotype. The rearrangement uses TRBV3-1 and TRBJ2-3; tentatively, D is TRBD1 or TRBD2 (5 bases each). The CDR3 sequence is 15 residues long. Germline CDR1 reads LGHDT; CDR2 reads YNNKEL (reference sequence). Trimming removed 3 bases from V and 2 bases from J, with 12 bases in between. The CDR3 DNA sequence: TGTGCCAGCAGCCAGGCCGGGACGAACACAGATACGCAGTATTTT. The encoded protein is CASSQAGTNTDTQYF.

The rearrangement links TRBV6-5 to TRBJ1-6; 9 bases match TRBD1. CDR3 length: 16 amino acids. The trim removed 5 bases at V and 9 bases at J, leaving 11 bases unmatched. Germline loops: CDR1 MNHEY, CDR2 SVGAGI. CDR3 sequence (DNA): TGTGCCAGCAGTCTATTCCGACAGGGGGTCGGTTCACCCCTCCACTTT. Protein: CASSLFRQGVGSPLHF.

This clonotype came up a few times. The J gene is TRBJ2-7, the V gene TRBV7-9; possibly TRBD1 for D (5 bases). The CDR3 covers 14 residues. V lost 5 bases, J lost 0 bases, and 11 bases lay in between. Germline V gene lookup returns CDR1 SEHNR and CDR2 FQNEAQ (reference sequence). In DNA, the CDR3 is TGTGCCAGCAGCCCCAGGGATGCCTCCTACGAGCAGTACTTC. This translates into CASSPRDASYEQYF.

V usage is TRBV5-1 and J usage is TRBJ1-1, with TRBD1 as a possible D gene (5 bases). V shed 0 bases and J shed 5 bases, with 8 bases lying between them. The germline V gene has CDR1 SGHRS and CDR2 YFSETQ. This CDR3 is built from 13 residues. The CDR3 DNA follows: TGCGCCAGCAGCTTGGCGCAGGGAACTGAAGCTTTCTTT. Its translation is CASSLAQGTEAFF.

V and J are TRBV4-3 and TRBJ2-3; 10 positions match TRBD2. The CDR3 totals 18 residues. Germline assignment: CDR1 LGHNA and CDR2 YSLEER. V lost 0 bases, J lost 7 bases, and 13 bases stayed unmatched. The CDR3 region is CASSQDRASGGFEYTQYF. CDR3 DNA sequence: TGCGCCAGCAGCCAAGATAGAGCTAGCGGGGGCTTTGAGTATACGCAGTATTTT.

The table lists this clonotype with a few counts. This sequence joins TRBV29-1 and TRBJ2-3, with 9 positions matching TRBD1. This CDR3 contains 16 residues. CDR1 and CDR2 from the germline V gene are SQVTM and ANQGSEA. Losses at the gene ends were 7 bases for V and 2 bases for J; bases not matched to a gene: 13. The chain's CDR3 is CSAKGDREGNTDTQYF. CDR3 DNA: TGCAGCGCCAAAGGGGACAGGGAGGGAAACACAGATACGCAGTATTTT.

The V and J genes are TRBV6-5 and TRBJ1-4; possibly TRBD1 for D (5 bases). CDR1 and CDR2 from the germline V gene are MNHEY and SVGAGI. V lost 6 bases, J lost 7 bases, and 12 bases lay in between. The CDR3 runs 13 residues. CDR3 coding DNA: TGTGCCAGCAGCCAACCTGGGACTGAAAAACTGTTTTTT. Translated: CASSQPGTEKLFF.

At least ten counts were recorded for this clonotype. The chain has TRBV4-3 and TRBJ2-3; TRBD2 matches 8 bases. CDR1 is LGHNA, CDR2 YSLEER, per germline. CDR3 size: 15 residues. J was trimmed by 5 bases and V by 0 bases; bases with no gene match: 4. The CDR3 spells CASSQERRGVDTQYF. CDR3 DNA: TGCGCCAGCAGCCAAGAACGGCGGGGGGTAGATACGCAGTATTTT.

This clonotype was observed a few times. V usage is TRBV5-1 and J usage is TRBJ1-1; maybe TRBD1 (6 bases). CDR1 is SGHRS, CDR2 YFSETQ, per germline. The V end lost 3 bases, the J end lost 4 bases, and 19 bases lay between the germline ends. The CDR3 loop spans 16 amino acids. The CDR3 DNA follows: TGCGCCAGCAGCTCTTCCTCGGGGCGCAGGGGCACTGAAGCTTTCTTT. Residues: CASSSSSGRRGTEAFF.

The chain uses TRBV6-1 and TRBJ2-7, with D unclear. Germline V lookup: CDR1 MNHNS, CDR2 SASEGT. The CDR3 length is 12 residues. Trimming left V 2 bases short and J 4 bases short, with 6 bases between. Here the CDR3 DNA reads TGTGCCAGCAGTGAACTGGGGTACGAGCAGTACGTC. Its translation: CASSELGYEQYV.

This clonotype has a count of ten or more. The CDR3 bases are TGTGCCAGCTTAGGCCCCTCCCGCCGAACTGAGAGCTCCTACAATGAGCAGTTCTTC. It is translated as CASLGPSRRTESSYNEQFF. The rearrangement uses TRBV7-8 and TRBJ2-1; unclear D gene. The CDR3 covers 19 residues. Germline CDR1 and CDR2: SGHVS and FQNEAQ. Between the trimmed V and J ends, which lost 8 bases and 0 bases, there was a span of 26 bases.

This clonotype was seen a few times. The chain is built from TRBV28 and TRBJ1-6, with D perhaps TRBD1 (5 bases). Trimming took off 8 bases at V and 8 bases at J, with 22 bases between the two ends. This CDR3 is built from 16 residues. CDR1 is MDHEN, CDR2 SYDVKM, per germline. CDR3 DNA sequence: TGTGCCAGCGGTGGGACGGGGGAGGCCTTAGATTCACCCCTCCACTTT. Translating gives CASGGTGEALDSPLHF.

This chain joins TRBV6-2 or TRBV6-3 and TRBJ2-1, with D possibly TRBD2 on 6 matching bases. V gave up 6 bases and J gave up 6 bases, with 15 bases separating them. The CDR3 has 14 amino acids. Germline CDR1 is MNHEY and CDR2 is SVGEGT. CDR3 sequence reads: CASSRSWDFNEQFF. CDR3 sequence (DNA): TGTGCCAGCAGCCGCTCATGGGACTTCAATGAGCAGTTCTTC.

This clonotype was detected only a few times. J is TRBJ2-2 and V is TRBV5-4; D is possibly TRBD1 (6 bases). V was pared by 6 bases and J by 2 bases, with 17 bases between. The CDR3 runs 16 residues. CDR1 and CDR2 from the germline V gene are SGHNT and YYREEE (reference sequence). CDR3 nucleotide sequence: TGTGCCAGCACCACCCCAGGGGCCTTTAACACCGGGGAGCTGTTTTTT. It specifies CASTTPGAFNTGELFF. The complete variable domain, with remaining parts taken from reference TRBV5-4 and TRBJ2-2, reads ETGVTQSPTHLIKTRGQQVTLRCSSQSGHNTVSWYQQALGQGPQFIFQYYREEENGRGNFPPRFSGLQFPNYSSELNVNALELDDSALYLCASTTPGAFNTGELFFGEGSRLTVL.